This T cell receptor beta chain was observed in a study of blood T cell repertoires in COVID-19. As for the study in general: The analysed material was cDNA or gDNA that came from T cells, B-cell-depleted T cells, or PBMCs.

Measured with immunoSEQ multiplex PCR; TCRdb has only the in-frame clones, and not every one. The sample includes some 300,000 clones, roughly 90% of them seen just once. Clinical histories supplied by participants themselves formed the basis of cohort assignment. For recovered donors of Cohort 3, there were two negative PCRs, clearance, or symptom resolution. V lost 6 bases to trimming and J lost 0 bases; unmatched junction nucleotides: 7. CDR1 is LNHDA and CDR2 is SQIVND in the germline V gene (reference sequence). The CDR3 is 17 residues long. This clone was detected once. What was sequenced was PBMCs or T cells enriched from blood (not recorded which). This TCR derives from a woman aged 25-40 years who had recovered from COVID-19. The chain carries TRBV19 and TRBJ1-4, with 10 nucleotides matching TRBD1. The CDR3: CASSVLGQGATNEKLFF. CDR3 coding DNA: TGTGCCAGTAGCGTCTTAGGACAGGGGGCAACTAATGAAAAACTGTTTTTT. The whole variable domain, filled in from reference TRBV19 and TRBJ1-4, reads DGGITQSPKYLFRKEGQNVTLSCEQNLNHDAMYWYRQDPGQGLRLIYYSQIVNDFQKGDIAEGYSVSREKKESFPLTVTSAQKNPTAFYLCASSVLGQGATNEKLFFGSGTQLSVL.